The 30 T cell receptor beta chains given below trace back to one sample, sequenced in a study of CD8 T cells in ankylosing spondylitis. One entry per CDR3 protein, called by TCRdb with MiXCR from the 5' RACE reads. This sample carries approximately 110,000 distinct CDR3 sequences, 24% of them seen once, and the ten largest clones take about 12%. Sequences were obtained from synovial fluid, either unsorted or a sorted T cell fraction (not recorded which). Source of these receptors: a male donor with ankylosing spondylitis.

This clonotype was observed a handful of times. The chain uses TRBV5-1 and TRBJ2-1; D might be TRBD1 or TRBD2, each matching 5 bases. CDR1 and CDR2 from the germline V gene are SGHRS and YFSETQ. This CDR3 has 15 amino acids. Trimming shortened V by 3 bases and J by 5 bases, and 15 bases separated the two germline ends. CDR3 protein: CASSSAPGADNEQFF. The CDR3 region has the DNA TGCGCCAGCAGCTCTGCTCCCGGGGCTGACAATGAGCAGTTCTTC.

The rearrangement links TRBV20-1 to TRBJ2-3; TRBD2 matches 7 bases. There are 13 residues in the CDR3. Germline V CDR1 and CDR2: DFQATT, SNEGSKA (reference sequence). With V trimmed by 7 bases and J by 2 bases, 6 bases remained unmatched. CDR3 residues: CSGPSGATDTQYF. CDR3 nucleotides: TGCAGTGGGCCAAGCGGGGCCACAGATACGCAGTATTTT.

This chain joins TRBV11-2 and TRBJ2-1; 8 nucleotides agree with TRBD2. CDR1 and CDR2 (germline): SGHAT, FQNNGV. With 0 bases clipped from V and 8 bases from J, the junction kept 3 bases outside the gene matches. This CDR3 is 14 amino acids long. CDR3 in DNA: TGTGCCAGCAGCTTAGATACGGGGGGGGATGAGCAGTTCTTC. Amino acid sequence: CASSLDTGGDEQFF.

This clonotype appeared a few times. This chain connects TRBV20-1 to TRBJ1-4, with 12 bases fitting TRBD1. The J segment lost 7 bases and the V segment lost 0 bases, leaving 9 bases of the junction unmatched. The CDR3 sequence is 17 residues long. Per the germline V gene, CDR1 is DFQATT and CDR2 is SNEGSKA (reference sequence). This chain's CDR3 is CSARDYTGQGASEKLFF. CDR3 coding DNA: TGCAGTGCTAGAGACTATACGGGACAGGGGGCGAGTGAAAAACTGTTTTTT.

This clonotype was picked up a small number of times. This sequence joins TRBV30 and TRBJ1-4, with D possibly TRBD1 on 5 matching bases. Germline V gene data show CDR1 as GTSNPN and CDR2 as SVGIG (reference sequence). CDR3 length equals 16 residues. The V end was cut by 0 bases, the J end by 3 bases, with 14 bases between. As DNA, the CDR3 is TGTGCCTGGAGTGTGGCCAGGGTTTCAGCTAATGAAAAACTGTTTTTT. Its protein product is CAWSVARVSANEKLFF.

The sample holds many counts of this clonotype. The chain employs TRBV30 and TRBJ2-1; the D gene is possibly TRBD2 (6 bases). Between the trimmed V and J ends, which lost 4 bases and 4 bases, there was a span of 17 bases. CDR1 GTSNPN and CDR2 SVGIG come from the germline V gene (reference sequence). CDR3 length: 15 amino acids. The CDR3 reads CAWMIGEVLYNEQFF. In DNA form, the CDR3 reads TGTGCCTGGATGATTGGGGAGGTCCTGTACAATGAGCAGTTCTTC.

V and J are TRBV11-3 and TRBJ2-1, with TRBD2 matching over 7 bases. Germline-derived CDR1 and CDR2 are SGHNT and YENEEA. The V segment lost 1 base and the J segment 4 bases; nucleotides outside the gene matches: 7. The CDR3 has 16 residues. The CDR3 is CASSLGGGDTYNEQFF. The DNA of the CDR3 is TGTGCCAGCAGCTTAGGGGGGGGGGATACATACAATGAGCAGTTCTTC.

Ten or more counts support this clonotype. This sequence joins TRBV2 and TRBJ2-6; D is undetermined. This CDR3 contains 13 residues. Germline V CDR1 and CDR2: SNHLY, FYNNEI. V shed 7 bases and J shed 0 bases, with 4 bases lying between them. DNA of the CDR3: TGTGCCAGCAAGGGCTCTGGGGCCAACGTCCTGACTTTC. This sequence encodes CASKGSGANVLTF.

The genes are TRBV6-2 or TRBV6-3 and TRBJ1-1; TRBD1 aligns across 7 bases. Germline trimming cut 6 bases from V and 2 bases from J; bases unmatched to any gene: 6. The CDR3 has 14 residues. CDR1 MNHEY and CDR2 SVGEGT come from the germline V gene. The CDR3 region is CASRNRGPNTEAFF. The CDR3 DNA sequence: TGTGCCAGCAGGAACAGGGGCCCAAACACTGAAGCTTTCTTT.

The V gene is TRBV12-3 or TRBV12-4, the J gene TRBJ2-1; 7 bases align to TRBD2. The J segment lost 7 bases and the V segment lost 5 bases, leaving 11 bases of the junction unmatched. CDR3 length: 15 residues. CDR3 region: CASSQTSESSNEQFF. The CDR3, as DNA: TGTGCCAGCAGTCAAACTAGCGAGAGTAGTAATGAGCAGTTCTTC.

The chain is built from TRBV7-8 and TRBJ2-3; TRBD2 matches at 14 bases. There are 17 residues in the CDR3. Losses at the gene ends were 4 bases for V and 6 bases for J; bases not matched to a gene: 9. Germline CDR1 is SGHVS and CDR2 is FQNEAQ. In DNA form, the CDR3 reads TGTGCCAGCAGCTCTAGGATGGGACTAGCGGGAGATGATACGCAGTATTTT. Translation gives CASSSRMGLAGDDTQYF.

The chain recombines TRBV30 with TRBJ2-3, with 8 positions matching TRBD2. CDR3 length equals 15 residues. Germline values: CDR1 GTSNPN, CDR2 SVGIG (reference sequence). The ends lost 1 base at V and 2 bases at J; junction bases unmatched: 5. The CDR3 protein is CAWSGTSGVTDTQYF. In nucleotides, the CDR3 is TGTGCCTGGAGTGGAACTAGCGGAGTCACAGATACGCAGTATTTT. The variable domain in full, completed from reference TRBV30 and TRBJ2-3, reads SQTIHQWPATLVQPVGSPLSLECTVEGTSNPNLYWYRQAAGRGLQLLFYSVGIGQISSEVPQNLSASRPQDRQFILSSKKLLLSDSGFYLCAWSGTSGVTDTQYFGPGTRLTVL.

This clonotype appeared a few times. V gene TRBV20-1 combines with J gene TRBJ1-1; D not certain. V lost 5 bases and J 0 bases, leaving 10 bases between the germline ends. The CDR3 loop spans 13 amino acids. The germline V gene encodes CDR1 DFQATT and CDR2 SNEGSKA (reference sequence). In nucleotides, the CDR3 is TGCAGTGCTCAGACCACATTGAACACTGAAGCTTTCTTT. This translates into CSAQTTLNTEAFF.

This chain links TRBV15 with TRBJ2-5; no definite D call. V lost 0 bases and J 2 bases, leaving 10 bases between the germline ends. The length of the CDR3 is 15 residues. Germline V gene lookup returns CDR1 LNHNV and CDR2 YYDKDF (reference sequence). CDR3 DNA sequence: TGTGCCACCAGCAGAGATCCCCAGAAACAAGAGACCCAGTACTTC. This codes for CATSRDPQKQETQYF.

This clonotype was counted once. The J gene is TRBJ1-1, the V gene TRBV11-2, with D hard to call. The CDR3 runs 13 residues. V dropped 2 bases and J dropped 5 bases, with 9 bases sitting between them. Germline V gene lookup returns CDR1 SGHAT and CDR2 FQNNGV. In DNA form, the CDR3 reads TGTGCCAGCAGCTTAAGAGGGCAGACTGAAGCTTTCTTT. Protein product: CASSLRGQTEAFF.

The chain employs TRBV12-3 or TRBV12-4 and TRBJ2-5; 10 bases are shared with TRBD2. CDR3 length equals 16 residues. V trimming: 1 base; J trimming: 5 bases; junction bases outside the gene matches: 7. This chain's CDR3 is CASSLGSGRGNETQYF. CDR3 nucleotide sequence: TGTGCCAGCAGTTTAGGGAGCGGGAGGGGTAATGAGACCCAGTACTTC.

This chain links TRBV5-1 with TRBJ1-4; D perhaps matches TRBD1 (5 bases). The CDR3 contains 16 residues. The ends were cut back, 3 bases at V and 6 bases at J, with 18 bases in the middle. Germline V gene sequence: CDR1 SGHRS, CDR2 YFSETQ. The CDR3: CASSSTGQVRDEKLFF. The CDR3 nucleotides read TGCGCCAGCAGCTCCACCGGACAAGTCCGGGATGAAAAACTGTTTTTT.

This chain connects TRBV7-9 to TRBJ2-5, with D maybe TRBD1 (6 bases). Looked up from germline, CDR1 is SEHNR and CDR2 is FQNEAQ (reference sequence). Trimming shortened V by 6 bases and J by 4 bases, and 21 bases separated the two germline ends. CDR3 length: 16 amino acids. The CDR3 nucleotides read TGTGCCAGCAGTCATCCGGGACAAGGGTTTGGAGAGACCCAGTACTTC. The encoded protein is CASSHPGQGFGETQYF.

This clonotype showed up just a few times. The genes are TRBV6-5 and TRBJ2-7; possibly TRBD1 for D (6 bases). Germline V gene data show CDR1 as MNHEY and CDR2 as SVGAGI. This CDR3 is built from 14 residues. The V end lost 4 bases, the J end lost 3 bases, and 13 bases lay between the germline ends. The CDR3 nucleotides read TGTGCCAGCAGTTCCCGGGACAAGGACTACGAGCAGTACGTC. Encoded protein: CASSSRDKDYEQYV.

This clonotype was recorded at least ten times. CDR3 sequence reads: CSVGGMGNQPQHF. The DNA for the CDR3 is TGCAGCGTTGGGGGGATGGGCAATCAGCCCCAGCATTTT. The chain combines TRBV29-1 with TRBJ1-5; the D gene is possibly TRBD1 (5 bases). This CDR3 has 13 residues. V lost 4 bases to trimming and J lost 2 bases, with 9 bases between them. Germline V lookup: CDR1 SQVTM, CDR2 ANQGSEA. Looking up the rest from reference TRBV29-1 and TRBJ1-5 gives the full variable domain: SAVISQKPSRDICQRGTSLTIQCQVDSQVTMMFWYRQQPGQSLTLIATANQGSEATYESGFVIDKFPISRPNLTFSTLTVSNMSPEDSSIYLCSVGGMGNQPQHFGDGTRLSIL.

This clonotype was seen a few times. V gene TRBV6-1 combines with J gene TRBJ2-1; weak D call: TRBD2 (6 bases). Germline V gives CDR1 MNHNS, CDR2 SASEGT. Trimming took off 7 bases at V and 6 bases at J, with 16 bases between the two ends. The CDR3 is made up of 14 amino acids. CDR3 protein: CASKPGLQVNEQFF. The CDR3 nucleotides are TGTGCCAGCAAGCCGGGACTGCAGGTCAATGAGCAGTTCTTC.

V usage is TRBV20-1 and J usage is TRBJ2-2; the match to TRBD2 covers 9 bases. With 5 bases clipped from V and 5 bases from J, the junction kept 6 bases outside the gene matches. Looked up from germline, CDR1 is DFQATT and CDR2 is SNEGSKA (reference sequence). The CDR3 has 14 amino acids. CDR3 coding DNA: TGCAGTGCTTTAGCGGGGGCGGGGACCGGGGAGCTGTTTTTT. It codes for CSALAGAGTGELFF.

CDR3 in DNA: TGTGCCAGCAGTTGGTTCGGACCAAATGAAAAACTGTTTTTT. Its protein product is CASSWFGPNEKLFF. The chain combines TRBV12-3 or TRBV12-4 with TRBJ1-4; no reliable D call. The CDR3 sequence is 14 residues long. V dropped 4 bases and J dropped 5 bases, with 11 bases sitting between them.

This clonotype has a handful of counts. The rearrangement links TRBV6-5 to TRBJ2-3; unclear D gene. V was pared by 4 bases and J by 9 bases, with 11 bases between. The germline gives CDR1 MNHEY, CDR2 SVGAGI. This CDR3 comprises 12 residues. The CDR3 nucleotides are TGTGCCAGCAGTTCCCCCCATCGCACGCAGTATTTT. Amino acid sequence: CASSSPHRTQYF.

This chain connects TRBV2 to TRBJ1-5; no reliable D call. Germline CDR1 is SNHLY and CDR2 is FYNNEI. The CDR3 has 13 amino acids. V shed 5 bases and J shed 5 bases, with 10 bases lying between them. CDR3 loop: CASSTRADQPQHF. In DNA, the CDR3 is TGTGCCAGCAGTACTAGAGCCGATCAGCCCCAGCATTTT. The full variable domain, rest sourced from reference TRBV2 and TRBJ1-5, is EPEVTQTPSHQVTQMGQEVILRCVPISNHLYFYWYRQILGQKVEFLVSFYNNEISEKSEIFDDQFSVERPDGSNFTLKIRSTKLEDSAMYFCASSTRADQPQHFGDGTRLSIL.

The gene calls are TRBV7-9 and TRBJ2-1; tentative D call: TRBD2 (6 bases). The V end lost 7 bases, the J end lost 9 bases, and 19 bases lay between the germline ends. Germline V lookup: CDR1 SEHNR, CDR2 FQNEAQ (reference sequence). CDR3 size: 14 residues. CDR3 sequence: CASNERGTLGEQFF. As DNA, the CDR3 is TGTGCCAGCAACGAGCGCGGGACCCTAGGTGAGCAGTTCTTC.

This chain uses TRBV10-1 with TRBJ2-1, with TRBD2 matching over 7 bases. Germline V CDR1 and CDR2: WNHNN, SYGVQD (reference sequence). With V trimmed by 7 bases and J by 7 bases, 13 bases remained unmatched. There are 15 residues in the CDR3. CDR3 sequence: CASNPTGGPLNEQFF. CDR3 in DNA: TGCGCCAGCAACCCTACGGGAGGCCCGTTGAATGAGCAGTTCTTC.

The chain joins TRBV11-3 to TRBJ1-1; TRBD1 agrees at 11 bases. This CDR3 contains 12 residues. V shed 4 bases, J shed 10 bases, and the junction held 2 bases outside the gene matches. Germline-derived CDR1 and CDR2 are SGHNT and YENEEA. The CDR3 region is CASSSDRGRAFF. CDR3 nucleotide sequence: TGTGCCAGCAGCTCGGACAGGGGGCGAGCTTTCTTT.

This clonotype has just a few counts. The V and J genes are TRBV4-2 and TRBJ2-3; no reliable D call. The CDR3 sequence is 14 residues long. The ends were cut back, 1 base at V and 1 base at J, with 6 bases in the middle. CDR1 LGHNA and CDR2 YNFKEQ come from the germline V gene. The CDR3 region is CASSQVLGTDTQYF. As DNA, the CDR3 is TGTGCCAGCAGCCAAGTCCTCGGCACAGATACGCAGTATTTT.

V and J are TRBV30 and TRBJ1-2; no clear D. Germline V lookup: CDR1 GTSNPN, CDR2 SVGIG (reference sequence). V was pared by 0 bases and J by 4 bases, with 9 bases between. CDR3 size: 13 residues. In DNA, the CDR3 is TGTGCCTGGAGTGTACAATACTTCTATGGCTACACCTTC. Translation: CAWSVQYFYGYTF.